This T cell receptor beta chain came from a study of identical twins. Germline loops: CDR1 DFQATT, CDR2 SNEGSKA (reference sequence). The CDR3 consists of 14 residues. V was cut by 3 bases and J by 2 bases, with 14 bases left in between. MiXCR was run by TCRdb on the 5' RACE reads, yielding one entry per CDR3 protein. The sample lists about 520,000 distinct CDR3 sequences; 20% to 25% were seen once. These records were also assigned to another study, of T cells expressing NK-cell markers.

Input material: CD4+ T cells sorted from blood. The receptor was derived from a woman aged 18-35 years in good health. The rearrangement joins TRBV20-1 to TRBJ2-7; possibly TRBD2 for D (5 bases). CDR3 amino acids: CSASSGSGPYEQYF. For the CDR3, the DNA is TGCAGTGCTAGCAGCGGATCCGGCCCCTACGAGCAGTACTTC.